The following is a TCR beta chain sequence with its context. Its target is unknown. 60 Vbeta and 13 Jbeta primers were used in PCR. The table came from immunoSEQ multiplex PCR; TCRdb's copy has only in-frame clones and leaves some out. The table shows over 100,000 clones, with around three quarters occurring only once. The sample comes from a study of cytomegalovirus exposure and HLA in healthy donors. Study as a whole: As an earlier analysis found, roughly 170 million T cells yielded 117 million unique TCR beta sequences.

Study-level findings and limits: Most TCR sequences proved rare, with some public TCRs found in many donors. Available immune exposure information was restricted to CMV serostatus only. A highly shared variant cluster was judged a likely technical artifact.

J was trimmed by 5 bases and V by 3 bases; bases with no gene match: 10. Germline CDR1 is SNHLY and CDR2 is FYNNEI. The CDR3 extends over 16 amino acids. The gene calls are TRBV2 and TRBJ2-5; TRBD2 matches at 9 bases. The sample was PBMCs. The sequence came from a woman in her late teens or twenties in good health and CMV-seropositive. The CDR3 spells CASSDWAGGPLETQYF. The CDR3 region has the DNA TGTGCCAGCAGTGACTGGGCGGGAGGGCCGCTGGAGACCCAGTACTTC.